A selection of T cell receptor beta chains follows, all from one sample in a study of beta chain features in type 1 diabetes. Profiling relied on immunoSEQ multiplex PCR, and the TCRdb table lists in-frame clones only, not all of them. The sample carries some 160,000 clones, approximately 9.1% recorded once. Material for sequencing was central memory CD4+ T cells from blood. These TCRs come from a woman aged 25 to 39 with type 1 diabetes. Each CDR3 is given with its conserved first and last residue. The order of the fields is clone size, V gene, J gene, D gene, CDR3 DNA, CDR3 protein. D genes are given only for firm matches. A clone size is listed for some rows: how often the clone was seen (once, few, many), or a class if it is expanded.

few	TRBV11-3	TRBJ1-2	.	TGTGCCAGCAGCTTAGCACCACCGGGGTACTATGGCTACACCTTC	CASSLAPPGYYGYTF
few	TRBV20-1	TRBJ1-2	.	TGCAGTGCATACGGGTATGGCTACACCTTC	CSAYGYGYTF
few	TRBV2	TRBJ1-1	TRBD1	TGTGCCAGCACCTCAACAGGGGTGATCACTGAAGCTTTCTTT	CASTSTGVITEAFF
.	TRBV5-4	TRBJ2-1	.	TGTGCCAGCAGCTTGATAGCGGCCTCCTACAATGAGCAGTTCTTC	CASSLIAASYNEQFF
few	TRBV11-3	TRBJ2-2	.	TGTGCCAGCAGCTTAGATGGCTGGTACACCGGGGAGCTGTTTTTT	CASSLDGWYTGELFF
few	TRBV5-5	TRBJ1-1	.	TGTGCCAGCAGCTTCCGGGAATACACTGAAGCTTTCTTT	CASSFREYTEAFF
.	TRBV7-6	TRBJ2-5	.	TGTGCCAGCAGCCGGGGGAGATCGGCGCAAGAGACCCAGTACTTC	CASSRGRSAQETQYF
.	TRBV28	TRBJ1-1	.	TGTGCCAGCACCCTCCCAGGGTCGAACACTGAAGCTTTCTTT	CASTLPGSNTEAFF
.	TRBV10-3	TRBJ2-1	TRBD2	TGTGCCATCAGTGAAACTAGCGGGAGGGGTAAGGGACACAATGAGCAGTTCTTC	CAISETSGRGKGHNEQFF
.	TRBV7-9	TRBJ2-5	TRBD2	TGTGCCAGCAGCTTAGGGTCTAGCGGGAGTCATCAGACCCAGTACTTC	CASSLGSSGSHQTQYF
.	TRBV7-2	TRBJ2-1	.	TGTGCCAGCAGCTTAGCCAGGGACAACAATGAGCAGTTCTTC	CASSLARDNNEQFF
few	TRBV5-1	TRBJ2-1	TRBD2	TGCGCCAGCAGCTTGAGCGGGAGGGCCAATGAGCAGTTCTTC	CASSLSGRANEQFF
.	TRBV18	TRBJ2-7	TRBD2	TGTGCCAGCTCACCACCGGGACTAGCGGGCTACGAGCAGTACTTC	CASSPPGLAGYEQYF
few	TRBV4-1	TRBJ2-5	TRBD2	TGCGCCAGCAGCCAAGCCTATAGCGGGAGCGAAAAGACCCAGTACTTC	CASSQAYSGSEKTQYF